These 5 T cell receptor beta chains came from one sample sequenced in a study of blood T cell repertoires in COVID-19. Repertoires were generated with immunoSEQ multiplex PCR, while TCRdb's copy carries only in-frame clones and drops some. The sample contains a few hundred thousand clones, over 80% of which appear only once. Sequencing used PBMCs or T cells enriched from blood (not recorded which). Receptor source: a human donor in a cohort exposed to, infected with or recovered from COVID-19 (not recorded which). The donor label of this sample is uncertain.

The CDR3: CAWSGRTGGKGTEAFF. The CDR3 DNA reads TGTGCCTGGAGTGGGCGGACAGGGGGCAAGGGAACTGAAGCTTTCTTT. The genes are TRBV30 and TRBJ1-1; 11 bases map to TRBD1. The CDR3 sequence is 16 residues long. Germline trimming cut 1 base from V and 5 bases from J; bases unmatched to any gene: 9. The V gene's germline CDR1 is GTSNPN and CDR2 SVGIG (reference sequence).

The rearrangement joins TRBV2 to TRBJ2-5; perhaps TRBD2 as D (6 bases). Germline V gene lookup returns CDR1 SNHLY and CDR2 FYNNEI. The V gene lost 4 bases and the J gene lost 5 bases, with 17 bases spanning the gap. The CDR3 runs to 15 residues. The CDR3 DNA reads TGTGCCAGCAGTGGAGGTTTTGCAGGAGGGGAGACCCAGTACTTC. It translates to CASSGGFAGGETQYF.

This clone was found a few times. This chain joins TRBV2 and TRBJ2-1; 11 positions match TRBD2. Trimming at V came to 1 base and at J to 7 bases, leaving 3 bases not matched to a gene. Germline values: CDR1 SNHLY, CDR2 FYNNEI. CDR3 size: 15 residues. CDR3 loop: CASSEVSGGANEQFF. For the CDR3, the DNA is TGTGCCAGCAGTGAAGTTAGCGGGGGGGCGAATGAGCAGTTCTTC.

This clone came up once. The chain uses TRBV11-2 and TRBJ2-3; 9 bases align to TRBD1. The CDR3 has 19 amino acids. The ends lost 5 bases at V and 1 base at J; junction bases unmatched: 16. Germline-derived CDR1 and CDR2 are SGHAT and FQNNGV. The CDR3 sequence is CASSPGRPRDRVGTDTQYF. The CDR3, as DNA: TGTGCCAGCAGCCCAGGAAGGCCCCGGGACAGGGTTGGCACAGATACGCAGTATTTT.

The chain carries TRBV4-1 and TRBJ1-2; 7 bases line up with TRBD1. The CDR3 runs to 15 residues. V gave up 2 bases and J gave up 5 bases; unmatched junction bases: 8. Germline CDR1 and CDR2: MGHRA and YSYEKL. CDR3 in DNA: TGCGCCAGCAGCCAACCCGGACAGGCCGGGTATGGCTACACCTTC. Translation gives CASSQPGQAGYGYTF.